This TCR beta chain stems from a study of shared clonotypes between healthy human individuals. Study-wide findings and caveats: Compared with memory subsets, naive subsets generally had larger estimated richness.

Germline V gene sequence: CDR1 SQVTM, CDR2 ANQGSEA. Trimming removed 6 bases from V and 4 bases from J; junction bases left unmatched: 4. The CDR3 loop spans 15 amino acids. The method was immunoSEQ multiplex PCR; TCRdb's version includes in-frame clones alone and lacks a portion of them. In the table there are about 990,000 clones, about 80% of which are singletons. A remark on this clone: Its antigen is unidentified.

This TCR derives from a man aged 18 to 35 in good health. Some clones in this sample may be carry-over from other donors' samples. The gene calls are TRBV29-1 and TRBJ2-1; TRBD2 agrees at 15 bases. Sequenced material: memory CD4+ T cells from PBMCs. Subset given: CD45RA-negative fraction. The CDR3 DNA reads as TGCAGCGTAGACGGACTAGCGGGAGGGTACAATGAGCAGTTCTTC. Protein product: CSVDGLAGGYNEQFF.